These 22 T cell receptor beta chains were all obtained from the same sample, sequenced in a study of T cell responses to AZD1222 COVID-19 vaccine. Libraries were prepared by immunoSEQ multiplex PCR; TCRdb keeps only in-frame clonotypes and omits some of them. Among roughly 180,000 clones listed, 90% were seen once. The sequencing used peripheral blood, collected on day 0 of AZD1222 vaccination. The origin of the receptors is an adult in good health.

The rearrangement links TRBV5-4 to TRBJ1-1; 8 bases are a match to TRBD1. Germline CDR1 and CDR2: SGHNT and YYREEE (reference sequence). CDR3 length equals 14 residues. Trimming at V came to 5 bases and at J to 4 bases, leaving 7 bases not matched to a gene. CDR3 loop: CASSKQGDGTEAFF. The CDR3 bases are TGTGCCAGCAGTAAACAGGGGGACGGCACTGAAGCTTTCTTT.

The chain employs TRBV9 and TRBJ2-5; D may match TRBD1 or TRBD2 (5 bases each). CDR1 is SGDLS and CDR2 is YYNGEE in the germline V gene. This CDR3 region has 14 residues. Trimming removed 3 bases from V and 2 bases from J, with 11 bases in between. CDR3 protein: CASSAWDRQETQYF. In nucleotides, the CDR3 is TGTGCCAGCAGCGCCTGGGACCGGCAAGAGACCCAGTACTTC.

In DNA form, the CDR3 reads TGTGCCAGCTCACCAAGAGGGACAGGGGACGAGCAGTACTTC. This encodes CASSPRGTGDEQYF. The chain has TRBV18 and TRBJ2-7; 10 nucleotides line up with TRBD1. V lost 2 bases to trimming and J lost 5 bases; unmatched junction nucleotides: 3. The germline CDR1 and CDR2 sequences are KGHSH and LQKENI. This CDR3 is built from 14 residues. Based on the CDR3 plus reference TRBV18 and TRBJ2-7, the full variable domain is NAGVMQNPRHLVRRRGQEARLRCSPMKGHSHVYWYRQLPEEGLKFMVYLQKENIIDESGMPKERFSAEFPKEGPSILRIQQVVRGDSAAYFCASSPRGTGDEQYFGPGTRLTVT.

The V gene is TRBV19, the J gene TRBJ1-6; D is uncertain. Trimming stripped 9 bases from V and 6 bases from J, with 18 bases between. The CDR3 is 15 residues long. The germline V gene encodes CDR1 LNHDA and CDR2 SQIVND (reference sequence). CDR3 sequence reads: CASSPDHGSNSPLHF. The DNA of the CDR3 is TGTGCCAGCTCACCCGACCACGGGAGTAATTCACCCCTCCACTTT.

CDR3: CASGRDRGTGELFF. CDR3 sequence (DNA): TGTGCCAGCGGTAGGGACAGGGGGACCGGGGAGCTGTTTTTT. The genes are TRBV11-2 and TRBJ2-2; 11 bases fit TRBD1. This CDR3 spans 14 amino acids. Germline loops: CDR1 SGHAT, CDR2 FQNNGV. Trimming cost V 8 bases and J 5 bases; bases outside gene matches: 4.

The chain couples TRBV18 to TRBJ2-3; D gene ambiguous. The CDR3 length is 13 residues. V lost 1 base and J 2 bases, leaving 4 bases between the germline ends. The V gene's germline CDR1 is KGHSH and CDR2 LQKENI. The CDR3 loop reads CASSPRLTDTQYF. The CDR3 DNA reads TGTGCCAGCTCACCACGTCTCACAGATACGCAGTATTTT.

The chain is built from TRBV27 and TRBJ1-2, with unresolved D. In germline, CDR1 is MNHEY, CDR2 SMNVEV (reference sequence). Trimming left V 2 bases short and J 2 bases short, with 6 bases between. The CDR3 length is 13 residues. CDR3 coding DNA: TGTGCCAGCAGTTTAACTGGGAACTATGGCTACACCTTC. This gives the protein CASSLTGNYGYTF.

This chain's CDR3 is CASRRQGGKETQYF. CDR3 nucleotide sequence: TGTGCCAGCAGACGGCAGGGGGGAAAAGAGACCCAGTACTTC. The chain couples TRBV5-4 to TRBJ2-5, with a weak D call TRBD1 (7 bases). V was shortened by 5 bases and J by 3 bases, with 14 bases between the two germline ends. The CDR3 spans 14 residues. Per the germline V gene, CDR1 is SGHNT and CDR2 is YYREEE (reference sequence).

This chain links TRBV27 with TRBJ2-4; D may be TRBD1 (6 bases). V dropped 3 bases and J dropped 3 bases, with 12 bases sitting between them. The length of the CDR3 is 15 residues. Germline CDR1 is MNHEY and CDR2 is SMNVEV (reference sequence). The CDR3 DNA reads TGTGCCAGCAGTTTTGTGGGGGCGGGCAAAAACATTCAGTACTTC. Its protein is CASSFVGAGKNIQYF.

The rearrangement uses TRBV12-5 and TRBJ2-5, with 9 bases that match TRBD2. The V gene's germline CDR1 is LGHNT and CDR2 FRNRAP. V was clipped by 3 bases and J by 4 bases; unmatched bases: 9. This CDR3 comprises 16 residues. The CDR3 region is CASGFQAIAGAETQYF. The CDR3 nucleotides read TGTGCTAGTGGTTTCCAGGCCATAGCGGGGGCAGAGACCCAGTACTTC.

The chain joins TRBV9 to TRBJ2-3; 7 positions match TRBD2. Germline V gene sequence: CDR1 SGDLS, CDR2 YYNGEE. J gave up 0 bases and V 3 bases, and 7 bases lay outside the gene matches. This CDR3 is 16 amino acids long. CDR3: CASSARGSSSTDTQYF. In DNA, the CDR3 is TGTGCCAGCAGCGCGCGGGGGTCATCTAGCACAGATACGCAGTATTTT.

The chain couples TRBV11-2 to TRBJ1-1; 8 positions match TRBD1. From germline, CDR1 is SGHAT and CDR2 FQNNGV. The V and J ends lost 5 bases and 4 bases, in that order; junction bases with no gene match: 3. The CDR3 extends over 13 amino acids. The CDR3 region is CASSPDRGTEAFF. Written as DNA, the CDR3 is TGTGCCAGCAGCCCCGACAGGGGCACTGAAGCTTTCTTT.

This clone occurred a few times. The chain combines TRBV11-2 with TRBJ2-7, with D hard to call. Deletions cut 2 bases from V and 6 bases from J, with 5 bases between. Looked up from germline, CDR1 is SGHAT and CDR2 is FQNNGV. CDR3 length: 11 amino acids. The CDR3 here is CASSLYGEQYF. DNA of the CDR3: TGTGCCAGCAGCTTATACGGCGAGCAGTACTTC.

This chain links TRBV4-3 with TRBJ1-6, with D possibly being TRBD1 (5 bases). Deletions cut 3 bases from V and 4 bases from J, with 16 bases between. The CDR3 is 17 amino acids. Germline lookup yields CDR1 LGHNA and CDR2 YSLEER. The CDR3, as DNA: TGCGCCAGCAGCCAGGGGTCCTGGGGGTCTTATAATTCACCCCTCCACTTT. It specifies CASSQGSWGSYNSPLHF.

The rearrangement joins TRBV4-1 to TRBJ1-1, with 10 positions matching TRBD1. Germline V CDR1 and CDR2: MGHRA, YSYEKL. The CDR3 is 15 amino acids. Trimming cost V 0 bases and J 11 bases; bases outside gene matches: 9. DNA of the CDR3: TGCGCCAGCAGCCAAGATACGGGACAGGGGTCGGTGGCTTTCTTT. It translates to CASSQDTGQGSVAFF.

This rearrangement joins TRBV9 to TRBJ2-7; D is unresolved. The V and J ends lost 1 base and 6 bases respectively, with 11 bases between them. The CDR3 is 13 amino acids. Germline loops: CDR1 SGDLS, CDR2 YYNGEE. The CDR3 loop reads CASSVFGWGEQYF. The CDR3 DNA sequence: TGTGCCAGCAGCGTATTCGGCTGGGGCGAGCAGTACTTC.

The V and J genes are TRBV19 and TRBJ2-5, with 11 nucleotides matching TRBD2. With V trimmed by 5 bases and J by 5 bases, 7 bases remained unmatched. Germline V CDR1 and CDR2: LNHDA, SQIVND (reference sequence). The CDR3 spans 15 residues. This chain's CDR3 is CASSVSGGASETQYF. The CDR3, as DNA: TGTGCCAGTAGTGTTAGCGGGGGGGCAAGTGAGACCCAGTACTTC.

The sample holds one count of this clone. The chain carries TRBV4-1 and TRBJ2-7, with TRBD1 matching 7 bases. V shed 3 bases and J 0 bases; nucleotides not matched to a gene: 5. The V gene's germline CDR1 is MGHRA and CDR2 YSYEKL. The CDR3 loop spans 15 amino acids. The DNA for the CDR3 is TGCGCCAGCAGCCATACCGGGGACAGCTCCTACGAGCAGTACTTC. This encodes CASSHTGDSSYEQYF.

The CDR3 DNA reads TGTGCCAGCAGAGAATCGGGCAATCAGCCCCAGCATTTT. This translates into CASRESGNQPQHF. This chain joins TRBV28 and TRBJ1-5; D not certain. The CDR3 covers 13 residues. The ends were cut back, 6 bases at V and 2 bases at J, with 8 bases in the middle. Germline CDR1 and CDR2: MDHEN and SYDVKM.

V usage is TRBV5-1 and J usage is TRBJ2-7; 7 positions match TRBD1. This CDR3 region has 14 residues. Germline-derived CDR1 and CDR2 are SGHRS and YFSETQ. Trimming took 6 bases from V and 2 from J; bases not matched to a gene: 8. Here the CDR3 reads CASNTGDRTYEQYF. CDR3 nucleotides: TGCGCCAGCAACACAGGGGACAGAACCTACGAGCAGTACTTC.

The CDR3 DNA sequence: TGTGCCAGCAGGAACCAGGGGGCCGCTGAAGCTTTCTTT. Translation: CASRNQGAAEAFF. The genes are TRBV2 and TRBJ1-1, with 8 bases identical to TRBD1. Per germline, CDR1 SNHLY and CDR2 FYNNEI. The CDR3 consists of 13 residues. After removal of 6 bases from V and 6 bases from J, the junction contained 6 bases not matched to a gene.

This chain uses TRBV6-5 with TRBJ2-7, with no clear D. The CDR3 runs to 11 residues. V was trimmed by 5 bases and J by 5 bases, leaving 7 bases between them. Germline V CDR1 and CDR2: MNHEY, SVGAGI. The CDR3 coding sequence is TGTGCCAGCAGTACGACAAACGAGCAGTACTTC. It codes for CASSTTNEQYF.